In this sample, the clone carrying this T cell receptor (beta chain) turned up a few times. Its cognate antigen is unknown. Sequence at one end of the junction differs from germline and may be a read error. Three rounds of nested PCR, following a modified ARM-PCR protocol, produced the TCRbeta library. MiXCR was run by TCRdb on the multiplex PCR reads, yielding one entry per CDR3 protein. The table lists some 97,000 distinct CDR3 sequences, 65% of them singletons. Germline lookup yields CDR1 DFQATT and CDR2 SNEGSKA (reference sequence). This CDR3 spans 13 amino acids. RNA was extracted from bulk tissue without any cell sorting. Distant lung tissue was collected more than 3 cm away from the tumor edge. This specimen belongs to a study of tumor and adjacent non-tumor tissue in lung cancer. General study findings and limits: Top 100 clones took a larger repertoire share in normal lung.

The clonotype comes from a man aged 30-40 years with non-small cell lung cancer. Material: distant non-tumor lung tissue. The chain links TRBV20-1 to TRBJ2-7; the D gene is possibly TRBD2 (6 bases). The CDR3 DNA reads TGCAGTGCTATCATAGCGGAACCCTACGAGCAATACTTC. Amino acids: CSAIIAEPYEQYF.